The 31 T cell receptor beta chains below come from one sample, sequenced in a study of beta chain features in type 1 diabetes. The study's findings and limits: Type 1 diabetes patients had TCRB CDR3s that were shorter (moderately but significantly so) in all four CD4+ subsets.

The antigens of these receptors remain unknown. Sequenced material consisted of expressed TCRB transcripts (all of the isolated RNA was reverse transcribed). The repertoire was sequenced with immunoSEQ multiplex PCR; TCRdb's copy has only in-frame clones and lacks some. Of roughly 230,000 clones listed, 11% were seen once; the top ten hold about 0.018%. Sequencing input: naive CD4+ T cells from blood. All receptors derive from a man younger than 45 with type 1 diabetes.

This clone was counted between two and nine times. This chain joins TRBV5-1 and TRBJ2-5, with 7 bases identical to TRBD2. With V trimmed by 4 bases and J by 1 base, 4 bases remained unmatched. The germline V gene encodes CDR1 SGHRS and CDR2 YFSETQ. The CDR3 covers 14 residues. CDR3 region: CASSGTGGQETQYF. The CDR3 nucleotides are TGCGCCAGCAGCGGGACGGGGGGCCAAGAGACCCAGTACTTC. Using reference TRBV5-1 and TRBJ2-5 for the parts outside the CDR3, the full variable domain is KAGVTQTPRYLIKTRGQQVTLSCSPISGHRSVSWYQQTPGQGLQFLFEYFSETQRNKGNFPGRFSGRQFSNSRSEMNVSTLELGDSALYLCASSGTGGQETQYFGPGTRLLVL.

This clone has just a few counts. The CDR3 loop is CATSGGIYGYTF. CDR3 coding DNA: TGTGCCACATCAGGAGGGATTTATGGCTACACCTTC. The chain recombines TRBV25-1 with TRBJ1-2, with D hard to call. Per germline, CDR1 MGHDK and CDR2 SYGVNS. The V gene lost 10 bases and the J gene lost 5 bases, with 14 bases spanning the gap. CDR3 length: 12 amino acids.

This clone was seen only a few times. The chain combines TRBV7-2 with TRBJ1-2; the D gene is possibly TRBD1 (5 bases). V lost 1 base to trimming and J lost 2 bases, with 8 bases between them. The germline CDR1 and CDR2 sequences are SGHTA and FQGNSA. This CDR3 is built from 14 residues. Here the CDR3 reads CASSLGWGNYGYTF. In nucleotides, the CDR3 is TGTGCCAGCAGCTTAGGTTGGGGCAACTATGGCTACACCTTC.

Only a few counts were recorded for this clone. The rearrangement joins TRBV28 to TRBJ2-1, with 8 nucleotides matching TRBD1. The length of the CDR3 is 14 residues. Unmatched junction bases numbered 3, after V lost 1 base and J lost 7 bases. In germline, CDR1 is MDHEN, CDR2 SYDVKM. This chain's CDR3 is CASSLSDRANEQFF. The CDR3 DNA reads TGTGCCAGCAGTTTATCGGACAGGGCTAATGAGCAGTTCTTC.

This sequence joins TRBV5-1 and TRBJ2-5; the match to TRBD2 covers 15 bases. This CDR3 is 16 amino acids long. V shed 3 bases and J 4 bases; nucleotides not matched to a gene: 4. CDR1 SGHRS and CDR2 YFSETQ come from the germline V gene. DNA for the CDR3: TGCGCCAGCAGCTCAGGGGGACTAGCGGGGGGAGAGACCCAGTACTTC. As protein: CASSSGGLAGGETQYF.

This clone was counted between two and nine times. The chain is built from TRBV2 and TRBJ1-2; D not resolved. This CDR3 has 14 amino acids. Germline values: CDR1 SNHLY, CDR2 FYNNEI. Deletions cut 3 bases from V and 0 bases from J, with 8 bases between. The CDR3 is CASSDEGANYGYTF. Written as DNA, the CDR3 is TGTGCCAGCAGTGACGAGGGAGCTAACTATGGCTACACCTTC.

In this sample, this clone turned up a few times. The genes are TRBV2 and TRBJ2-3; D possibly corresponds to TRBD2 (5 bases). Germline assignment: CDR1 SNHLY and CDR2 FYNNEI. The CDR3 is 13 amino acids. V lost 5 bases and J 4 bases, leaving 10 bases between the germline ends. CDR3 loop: CASSPEVADTQYF. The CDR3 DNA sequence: TGTGCCAGCAGTCCGGAGGTTGCAGATACGCAGTATTTT.

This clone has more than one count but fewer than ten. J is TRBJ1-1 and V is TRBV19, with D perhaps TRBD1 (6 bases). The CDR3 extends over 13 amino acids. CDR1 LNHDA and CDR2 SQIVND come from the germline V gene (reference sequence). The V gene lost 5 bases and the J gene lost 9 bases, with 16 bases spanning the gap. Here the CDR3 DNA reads TGTGCCAGTAGTTCGTCTCGGGACACCCAAGCTTTCTTT. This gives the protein CASSSSRDTQAFF.

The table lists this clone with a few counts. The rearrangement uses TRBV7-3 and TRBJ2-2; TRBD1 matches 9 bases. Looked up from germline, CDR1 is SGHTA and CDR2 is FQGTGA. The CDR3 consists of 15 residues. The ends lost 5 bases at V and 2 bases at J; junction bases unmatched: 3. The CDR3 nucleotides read TGTGCCAGCAGCCTGGGACAGGGAAACACCGGGGAGCTGTTTTTT. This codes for CASSLGQGNTGELFF.

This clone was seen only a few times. CDR3 in amino acids: CASSQDRWTSGGETDTQYF. The CDR3 DNA is TGCGCCAGCAGCCAAGATCGATGGACTAGCGGGGGCGAGACAGATACGCAGTATTTT. The chain employs TRBV4-3 and TRBJ2-3; 13 bases match TRBD2. The CDR3 runs 19 residues. V lost 0 bases, J lost 3 bases, and 9 bases stayed unmatched. Germline V gene sequence: CDR1 LGHNA, CDR2 YSLEER.

The CDR3 sequence: CATSTSRGSTDTQYF. DNA of the CDR3: TGTGCCACCAGCACGTCTAGGGGGTCCACAGATACGCAGTATTTT. The gene calls are TRBV15 and TRBJ2-3, with a tentative D call TRBD1 (6 bases). CDR3 length equals 15 residues. Germline V CDR1 and CDR2: LNHNV, YYDKDF (reference sequence). The V gene lost 4 bases and the J gene lost 2 bases, with 13 bases spanning the gap.

The CDR3 DNA reads as TGCGCCAGCAGCGCCTCAGAATATGGCTACACCTTC. This codes for CASSASEYGYTF. The chain carries TRBV5-1 and TRBJ1-2, with D unclear. V was clipped by 4 bases and J by 5 bases, with 9 bases between them. Germline V gene data show CDR1 as SGHRS and CDR2 as YFSETQ. The CDR3 has 12 amino acids.

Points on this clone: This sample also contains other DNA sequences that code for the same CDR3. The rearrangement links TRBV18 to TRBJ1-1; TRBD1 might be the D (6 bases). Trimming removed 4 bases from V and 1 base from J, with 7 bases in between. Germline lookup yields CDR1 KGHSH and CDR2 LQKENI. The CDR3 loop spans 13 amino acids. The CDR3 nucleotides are TGTGCCAGCTCACAGGGGGAGAACACTGAAGCTTTCTTT. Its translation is CASSQGENTEAFF.

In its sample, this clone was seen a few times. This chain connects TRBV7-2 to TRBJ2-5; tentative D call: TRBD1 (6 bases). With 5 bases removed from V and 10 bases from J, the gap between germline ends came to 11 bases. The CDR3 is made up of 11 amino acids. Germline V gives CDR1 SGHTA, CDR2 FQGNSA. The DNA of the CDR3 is TGTGCCAGCAGCGCAACAGGGATCCAGTACTTC. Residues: CASSATGIQYF.

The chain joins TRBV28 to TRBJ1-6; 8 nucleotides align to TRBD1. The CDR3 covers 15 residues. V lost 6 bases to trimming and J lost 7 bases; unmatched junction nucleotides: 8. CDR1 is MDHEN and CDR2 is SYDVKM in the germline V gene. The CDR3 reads CASSPGQVGNSPLHF. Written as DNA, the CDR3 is TGTGCCAGCAGCCCGGGACAGGTGGGGAATTCACCCCTCCACTTT.

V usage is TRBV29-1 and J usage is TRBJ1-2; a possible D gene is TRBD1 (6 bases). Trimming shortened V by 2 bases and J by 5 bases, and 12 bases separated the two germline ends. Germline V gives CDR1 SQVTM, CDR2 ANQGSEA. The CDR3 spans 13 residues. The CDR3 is CSVESGEYYGYTF. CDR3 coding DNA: TGCAGCGTTGAATCAGGGGAGTATTATGGCTACACCTTC.

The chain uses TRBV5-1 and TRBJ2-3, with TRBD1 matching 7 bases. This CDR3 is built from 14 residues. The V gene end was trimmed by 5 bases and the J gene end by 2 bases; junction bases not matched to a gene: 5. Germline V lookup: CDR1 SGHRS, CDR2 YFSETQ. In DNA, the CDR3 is TGCGCCAGCAGTCCAGGGGGTAACACAGATACGCAGTATTTT. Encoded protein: CASSPGGNTDTQYF.

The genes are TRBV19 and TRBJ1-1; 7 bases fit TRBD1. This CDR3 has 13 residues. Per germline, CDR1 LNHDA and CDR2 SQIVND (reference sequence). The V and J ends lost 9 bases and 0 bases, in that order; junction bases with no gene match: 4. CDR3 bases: TGTGCCAGCCGGGACAGCCTGAACACTGAAGCTTTCTTT. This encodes CASRDSLNTEAFF.

The CDR3 protein is CASSLDNRGWGQGETQYF. The CDR3 DNA sequence: TGTGCCAGCAGCTTAGATAACAGGGGGTGGGGACAGGGTGAGACCCAGTACTTC. The chain has TRBV11-2 and TRBJ2-5; 9 bases fit TRBD1. This CDR3 spans 18 amino acids. Germline assignment: CDR1 SGHAT and CDR2 FQNNGV. V was clipped by 0 bases and J by 5 bases; unmatched bases: 13.

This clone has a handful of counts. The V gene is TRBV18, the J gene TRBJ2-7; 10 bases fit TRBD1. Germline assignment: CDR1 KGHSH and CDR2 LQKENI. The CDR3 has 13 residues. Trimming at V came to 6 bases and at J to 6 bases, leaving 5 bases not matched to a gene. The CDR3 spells CASSPRDRGEQYF. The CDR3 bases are TGTGCCAGCTCCCCCCGGGACAGGGGCGAGCAGTACTTC.

CDR3: CASSRERNRGLFF. The CDR3 DNA sequence: TGCGCCAGCAGCCGTGAGCGGAACAGGGGCCTGTTTTTT. The chain recombines TRBV4-3 with TRBJ2-2, with 7 bases fitting TRBD1. Germline CDR1 is LGHNA and CDR2 is YSLEER. V shed 4 bases, J shed 14 bases, and the junction held 10 bases outside the gene matches. The CDR3 totals 13 residues.

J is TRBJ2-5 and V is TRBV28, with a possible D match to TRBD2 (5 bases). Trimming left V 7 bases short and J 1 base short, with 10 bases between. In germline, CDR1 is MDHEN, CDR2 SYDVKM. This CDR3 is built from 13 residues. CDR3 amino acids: CASIAGFQETQYF. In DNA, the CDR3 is TGTGCCAGCATCGCGGGCTTCCAAGAGACCCAGTACTTC.

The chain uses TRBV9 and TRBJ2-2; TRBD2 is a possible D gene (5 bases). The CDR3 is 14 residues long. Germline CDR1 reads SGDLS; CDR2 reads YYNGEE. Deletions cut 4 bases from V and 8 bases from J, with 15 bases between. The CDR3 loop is CASSPGLGRGELFF. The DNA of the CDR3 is TGTGCCAGCAGCCCCGGACTCGGACGGGGGGAGCTGTTTTTT.

CDR3 DNA: TGTGCCAGTAGTAGAGGGACAGTCAACTACGAGCAGTACTTC. This sequence encodes CASSRGTVNYEQYF. The V and J genes are TRBV19 and TRBJ2-7; TRBD1 agrees at 7 bases. This CDR3 has 14 residues. Losses at the gene ends were 4 bases for V and 3 bases for J; bases not matched to a gene: 6. The germline gives CDR1 LNHDA, CDR2 SQIVND (reference sequence).

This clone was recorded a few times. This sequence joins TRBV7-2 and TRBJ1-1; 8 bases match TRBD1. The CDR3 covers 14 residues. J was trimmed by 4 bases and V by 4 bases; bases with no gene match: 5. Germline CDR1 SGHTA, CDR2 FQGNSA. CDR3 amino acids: CASSSDRGATEAFF. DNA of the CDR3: TGTGCCAGCAGCTCCGACAGGGGAGCCACTGAAGCTTTCTTT.

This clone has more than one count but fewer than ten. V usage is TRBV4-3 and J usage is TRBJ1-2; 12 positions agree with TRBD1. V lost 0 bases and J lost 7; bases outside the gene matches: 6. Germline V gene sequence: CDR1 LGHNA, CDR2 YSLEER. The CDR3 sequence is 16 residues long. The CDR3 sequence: CASSQEGDRGPSGYTF. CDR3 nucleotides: TGCGCCAGCAGCCAAGAAGGGGACAGGGGGCCGAGTGGCTACACCTTC.

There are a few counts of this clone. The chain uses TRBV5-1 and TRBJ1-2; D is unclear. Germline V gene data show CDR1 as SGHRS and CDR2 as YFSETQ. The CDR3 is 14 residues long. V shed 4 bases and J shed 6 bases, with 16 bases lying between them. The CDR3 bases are TGCGCCAGCAGCACCGCGGGGAGTACCAATGGCTACACCTTC. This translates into CASSTAGSTNGYTF.

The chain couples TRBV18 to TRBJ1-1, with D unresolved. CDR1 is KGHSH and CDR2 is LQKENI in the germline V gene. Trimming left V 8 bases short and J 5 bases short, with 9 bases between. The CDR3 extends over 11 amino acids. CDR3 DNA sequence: TGTGCCAGCCGGGGAGGGACTGAAGCTTTCTTT. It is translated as CASRGGTEAFF.

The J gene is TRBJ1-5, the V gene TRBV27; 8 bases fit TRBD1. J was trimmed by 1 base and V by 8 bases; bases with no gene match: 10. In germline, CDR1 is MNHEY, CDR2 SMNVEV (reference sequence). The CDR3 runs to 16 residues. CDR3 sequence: CASWVRGLLSNQPQHF. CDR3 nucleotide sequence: TGTGCCAGCTGGGTCAGGGGGCTCTTGAGCAATCAGCCCCAGCATTTT.

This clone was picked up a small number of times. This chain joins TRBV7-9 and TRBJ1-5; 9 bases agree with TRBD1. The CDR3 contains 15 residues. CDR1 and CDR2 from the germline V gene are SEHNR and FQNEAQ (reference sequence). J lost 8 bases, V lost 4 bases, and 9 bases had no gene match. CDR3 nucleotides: TGTGCCAGCAGCTCTACCCGGGACAGGGATGAGCCCCAGCATTTT. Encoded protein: CASSSTRDRDEPQHF.

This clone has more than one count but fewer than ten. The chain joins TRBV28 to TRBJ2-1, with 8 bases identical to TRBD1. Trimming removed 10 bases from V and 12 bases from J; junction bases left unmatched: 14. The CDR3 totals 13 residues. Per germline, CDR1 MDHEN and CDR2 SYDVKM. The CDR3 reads CATVDRGPLGQFF. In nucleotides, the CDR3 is TGTGCCACTGTAGACAGGGGCCCATTGGGGCAGTTCTTC.